The entry below describes one TCR beta chain. The protocol was immunoSEQ multiplex PCR, while the TCRdb copy is restricted to in-frame clones and leaves out a portion. The sample has 70,000 to 80,000 clones; about 96% are singletons. With V trimmed by 6 bases and J by 7 bases, 2 bases remained unmatched. Germline CDR1 reads SNHLY; CDR2 reads FYNNEI. CDR3 length: 12 amino acids. These data are taken from a study of technical replicates of blood from a handful of donors. The V call is TRBV2, the J call TRBJ1-1; TRBD1 matches at 10 bases. The TCR originated in a human donor in good health. Sequencing was done on a sample of T cells isolated from PBMCs. The CDR3: CASRGTGDEAFF. The CDR3 nucleotides are TGTGCCAGCAGAGGGACAGGGGATGAAGCTTTCTTT.